This T cell receptor beta chain was found in a study of CD8 T cells in Susac syndrome. The germline gives CDR1 SQVTM, CDR2 ANQGSEA. The CDR3 spans 13 residues. V lost 4 bases, J lost 0 bases, and 7 bases lay in between. Healthy donors were controls matched for age and sex. Reverse transcription used about 0.45 to 1 ug RNA and random hexamers. Amplification of TCR beta CDR3 spanned 54 Vbeta and 13 Jbeta via immunoSEQ multiplex PCR. TCRdb reprocessed the immunoSEQ multiplex PCR reads with MiXCR, giving one entry per CDR3 protein. The sample comprises 150,000 to 200,000 distinct CDR3 sequences, about 95% of which are singletons, and about 0.1% rests with the top ten.

This clonotype originated in a human donor in good health. V usage is TRBV29-1 and J usage is TRBJ1-5; no clear D. The source material was CD4+ T cells from PBMCs. The CDR3 loop reads CSVASVSNQPQHF. CDR3 nucleotides: TGCAGCGTTGCGAGTGTTAGCAATCAGCCCCAGCATTTT.